This TCR beta chain was retrieved from a study of cytomegalovirus exposure and HLA in healthy donors. Study observations and caveats: Serostatus for CMV was the only available immune exposure information.

PCR was performed using 60 Vbeta and 13 Jbeta primers. Repertoires were generated with immunoSEQ multiplex PCR, while TCRdb's copy carries only in-frame clones and drops some. The table has fewer than 140,000 clones, 65% to 80% seen once. As concerns this clone: Antigen specificity is unknown.

The CDR3 is 14 residues long. The ends lost 5 bases at V and 6 bases at J; junction bases unmatched: 10. The germline gives CDR1 SGHRS, CDR2 YFSETQ. The source material was PBMCs. The chain employs TRBV5-1 and TRBJ2-7; 8 bases map to TRBD2. This receptor was taken from a woman in her fifties or sixties in good health and CMV-seropositive. As DNA, the CDR3 is TGCGCCAGCAGTCCGGCGGGACTAGAGTCCGAGCAGTACTTC. It codes for CASSPAGLESEQYF.